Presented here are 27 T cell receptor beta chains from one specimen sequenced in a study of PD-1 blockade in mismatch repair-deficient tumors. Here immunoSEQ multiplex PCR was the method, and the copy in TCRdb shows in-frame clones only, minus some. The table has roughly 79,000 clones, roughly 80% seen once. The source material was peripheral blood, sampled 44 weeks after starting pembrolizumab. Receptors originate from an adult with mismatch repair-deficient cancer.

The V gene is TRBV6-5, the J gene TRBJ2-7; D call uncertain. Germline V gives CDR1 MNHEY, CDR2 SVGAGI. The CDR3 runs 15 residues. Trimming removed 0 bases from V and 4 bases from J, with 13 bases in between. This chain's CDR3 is CASSYSASPDYEQYF. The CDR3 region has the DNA TGTGCCAGCAGTTACTCAGCTAGTCCAGATTACGAGCAGTACTTC.

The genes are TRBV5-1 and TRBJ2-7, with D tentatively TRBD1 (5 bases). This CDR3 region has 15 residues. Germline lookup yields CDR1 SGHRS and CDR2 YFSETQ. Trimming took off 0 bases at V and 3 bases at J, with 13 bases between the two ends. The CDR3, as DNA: TGCGCCAGCAGCTTGGATCACAGGAGAGGCTACGAGCAGTACTTC. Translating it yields CASSLDHRRGYEQYF.

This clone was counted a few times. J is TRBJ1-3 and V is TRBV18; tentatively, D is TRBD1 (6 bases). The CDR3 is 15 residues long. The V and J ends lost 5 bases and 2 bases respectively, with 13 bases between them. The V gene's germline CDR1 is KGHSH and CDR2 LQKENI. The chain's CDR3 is CASSTETGTGNTIYF. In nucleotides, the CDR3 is TGTGCCAGCTCAACCGAGACAGGAACTGGAAACACCATATATTTT.

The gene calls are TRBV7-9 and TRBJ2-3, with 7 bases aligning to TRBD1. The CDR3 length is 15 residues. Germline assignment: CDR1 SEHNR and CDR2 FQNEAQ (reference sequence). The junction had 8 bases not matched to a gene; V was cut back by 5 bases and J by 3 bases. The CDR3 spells CASSTNRGLTDTQYF. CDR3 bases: TGTGCCAGCAGCACCAACAGGGGTTTGACAGATACGCAGTATTTT.

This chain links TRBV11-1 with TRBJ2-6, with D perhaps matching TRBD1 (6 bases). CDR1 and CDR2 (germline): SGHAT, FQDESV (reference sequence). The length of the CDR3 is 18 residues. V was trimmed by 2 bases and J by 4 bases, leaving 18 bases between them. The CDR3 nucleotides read TGTGCCAGCAGCTTAAGTGGCCAGGGGATACTCGGGGCCAACGTCCTGACTTTC. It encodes CASSLSGQGILGANVLTF.

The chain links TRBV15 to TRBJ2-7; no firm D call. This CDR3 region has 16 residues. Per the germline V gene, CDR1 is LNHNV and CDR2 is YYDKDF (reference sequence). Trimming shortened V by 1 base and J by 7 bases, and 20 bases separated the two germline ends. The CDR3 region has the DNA TGTGCCACCAGCAGAGTCCTCGTCGGGCCTGTGGGGGAGCAGTACTTC. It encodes CATSRVLVGPVGEQYF.

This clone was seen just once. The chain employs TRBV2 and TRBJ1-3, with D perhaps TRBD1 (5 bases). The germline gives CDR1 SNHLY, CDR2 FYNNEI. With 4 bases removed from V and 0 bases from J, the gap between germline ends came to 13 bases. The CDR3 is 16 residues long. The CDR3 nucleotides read TGTGCCAGCAGTGCGTCGACAGTGCTCTCTGGAAACACCATATATTTT. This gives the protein CASSASTVLSGNTIYF.

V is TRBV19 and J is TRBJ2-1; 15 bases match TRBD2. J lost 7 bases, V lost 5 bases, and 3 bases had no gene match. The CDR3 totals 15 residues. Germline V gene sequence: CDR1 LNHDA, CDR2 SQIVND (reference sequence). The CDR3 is CASSPGLAGGNEQFF. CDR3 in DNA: TGTGCCAGTAGTCCCGGACTAGCGGGAGGGAATGAGCAGTTCTTC. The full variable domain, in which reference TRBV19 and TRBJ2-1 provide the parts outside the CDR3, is DGGITQSPKYLFRKEGQNVTLSCEQNLNHDAMYWYRQDPGQGLRLIYYSQIVNDFQKGDIAEGYSVSREKKESFPLTVTSAQKNPTAFYLCASSPGLAGGNEQFFGPGTRLTVL.

The CDR3 coding sequence is TGTGCCAGCAGCCCGGGGGAGGGGGCCCTCAATGAGCAGTTCTTC. It is translated as CASSPGEGALNEQFF. The V call is TRBV7-9, the J call TRBJ2-1; the D gene could be TRBD1 or TRBD2 (7 bases each). This CDR3 region has 15 residues. Deletions cut 5 bases from V and 6 bases from J, with 17 bases between. Germline V gene lookup returns CDR1 SEHNR and CDR2 FQNEAQ (reference sequence).

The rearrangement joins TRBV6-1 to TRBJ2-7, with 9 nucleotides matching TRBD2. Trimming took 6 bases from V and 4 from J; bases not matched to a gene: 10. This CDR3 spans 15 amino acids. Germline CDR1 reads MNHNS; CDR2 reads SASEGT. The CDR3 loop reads CASSLRREGGYEQYF. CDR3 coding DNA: TGTGCCAGCAGCCTCCGGCGGGAGGGCGGGTACGAGCAGTACTTC.

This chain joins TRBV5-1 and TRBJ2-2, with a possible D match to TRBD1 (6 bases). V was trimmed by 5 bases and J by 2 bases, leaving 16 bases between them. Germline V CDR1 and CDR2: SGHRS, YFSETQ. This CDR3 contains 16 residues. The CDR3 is CASSEFGTLNTGELFF. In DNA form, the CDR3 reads TGCGCCAGCAGTGAGTTTGGGACACTCAACACCGGGGAGCTGTTTTTT.

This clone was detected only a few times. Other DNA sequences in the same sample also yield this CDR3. The CDR3 loop is CASSISGQDEQYF. In DNA, the CDR3 is TGTGCCAGTAGTATATCCGGCCAAGACGAGCAGTACTTC. The chain uses TRBV19 and TRBJ2-7; D is unclear. Trimming took off 2 bases at V and 5 bases at J, with 10 bases between the two ends. Germline V gene sequence: CDR1 LNHDA, CDR2 SQIVND (reference sequence). There are 13 residues in the CDR3.

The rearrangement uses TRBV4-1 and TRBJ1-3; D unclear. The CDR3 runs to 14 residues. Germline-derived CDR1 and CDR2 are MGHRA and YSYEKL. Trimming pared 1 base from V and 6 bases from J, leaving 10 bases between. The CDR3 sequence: CASSQGASQNTIYF. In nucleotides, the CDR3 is TGCGCCAGCAGCCAAGGGGCATCACAAAACACCATATATTTT.

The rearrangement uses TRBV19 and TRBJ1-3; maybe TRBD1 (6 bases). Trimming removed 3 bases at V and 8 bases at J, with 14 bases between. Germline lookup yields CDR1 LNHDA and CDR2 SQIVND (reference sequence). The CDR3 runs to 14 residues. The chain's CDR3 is CASSISGRGHTIYF. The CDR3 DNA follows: TGTGCCAGTAGTATCTCGGGCAGGGGCCACACCATATATTTT.

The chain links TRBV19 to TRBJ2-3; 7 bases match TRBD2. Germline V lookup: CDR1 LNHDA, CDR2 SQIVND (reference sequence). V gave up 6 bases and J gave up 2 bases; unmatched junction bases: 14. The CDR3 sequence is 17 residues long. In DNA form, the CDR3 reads TGTGCCAGTAGCCTTAGTGGGAGGGCGAAGACCACAGATACGCAGTATTTT. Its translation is CASSLSGRAKTTDTQYF.

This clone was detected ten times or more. CDR3 sequence reads: CATSRDGLGWEAFF. The CDR3 DNA follows: TGTGCCACCAGCAGAGATGGACTGGGATGGGAAGCTTTCTTT. The chain is built from TRBV15 and TRBJ1-1; D not resolved. This CDR3 spans 14 amino acids. The V end lost 0 bases, the J end lost 8 bases, and 13 bases lay between the germline ends. Per germline, CDR1 LNHNV and CDR2 YYDKDF (reference sequence).

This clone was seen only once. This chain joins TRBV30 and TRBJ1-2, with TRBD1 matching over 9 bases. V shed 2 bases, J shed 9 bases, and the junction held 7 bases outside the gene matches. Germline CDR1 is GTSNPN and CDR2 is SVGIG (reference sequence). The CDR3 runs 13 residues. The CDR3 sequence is CAWSITGGWSYTF. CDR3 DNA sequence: TGTGCCTGGAGTATCACAGGGGGCTGGAGCTACACCTTC.

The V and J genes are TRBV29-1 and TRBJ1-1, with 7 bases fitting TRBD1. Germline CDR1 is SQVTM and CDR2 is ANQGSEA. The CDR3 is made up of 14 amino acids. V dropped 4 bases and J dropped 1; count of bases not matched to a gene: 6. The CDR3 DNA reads TGCAGCGTTGTAGGGGGCCTTGGGAACACTGAAGCTTTCTTT. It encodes CSVVGGLGNTEAFF. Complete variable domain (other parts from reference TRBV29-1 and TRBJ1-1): SAVISQKPSRDICQRGTSLTIQCQVDSQVTMMFWYRQQPGQSLTLIATANQGSEATYESGFVIDKFPISRPNLTFSTLTVSNMSPEDSSIYLCSVVGGLGNTEAFFGQGTRLTVV.

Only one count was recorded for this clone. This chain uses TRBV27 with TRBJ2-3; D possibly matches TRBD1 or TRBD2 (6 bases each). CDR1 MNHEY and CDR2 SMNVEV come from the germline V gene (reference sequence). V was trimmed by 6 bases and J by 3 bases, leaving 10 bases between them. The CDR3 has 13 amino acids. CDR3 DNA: TGTGCCAGCAGCGGAGGGGGGACAGATACGCAGTATTTT. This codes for CASSGGGTDTQYF.

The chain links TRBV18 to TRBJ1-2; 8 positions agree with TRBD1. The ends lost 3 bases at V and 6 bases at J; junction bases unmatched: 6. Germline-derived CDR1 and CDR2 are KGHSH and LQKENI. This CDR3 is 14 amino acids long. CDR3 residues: CASSPAGTGHGYTF. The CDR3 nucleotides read TGTGCCAGCTCACCCGCCGGGACAGGACATGGCTACACCTTC.

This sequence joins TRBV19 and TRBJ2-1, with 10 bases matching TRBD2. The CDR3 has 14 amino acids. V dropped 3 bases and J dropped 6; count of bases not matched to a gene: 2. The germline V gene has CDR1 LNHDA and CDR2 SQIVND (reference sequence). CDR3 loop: CASSIVAGGNEQFF. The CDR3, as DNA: TGTGCCAGTAGTATCGTAGCGGGAGGCAATGAGCAGTTCTTC.

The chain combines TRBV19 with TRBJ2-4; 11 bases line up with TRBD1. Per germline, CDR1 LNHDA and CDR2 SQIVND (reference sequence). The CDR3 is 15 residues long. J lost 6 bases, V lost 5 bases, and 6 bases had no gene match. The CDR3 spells CASSPRTGGGNIQYF. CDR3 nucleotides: TGTGCCAGTAGTCCAAGGACAGGGGGCGGAAACATTCAGTACTTC.

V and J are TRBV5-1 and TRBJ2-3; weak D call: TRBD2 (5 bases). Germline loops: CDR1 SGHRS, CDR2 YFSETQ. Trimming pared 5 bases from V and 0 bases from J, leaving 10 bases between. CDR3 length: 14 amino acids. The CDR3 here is CASRSGSSTDTQYF. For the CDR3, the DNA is TGCGCCAGCAGGAGCGGCTCTAGCACAGATACGCAGTATTTT.

The CDR3 spells CASSPGRGYEQYF. CDR3 DNA: TGTGCCAGCAGCCCCGGGAGGGGCTACGAGCAGTACTTC. This chain joins TRBV14 and TRBJ2-7; TRBD2 agrees at 8 bases. Germline CDR1 reads SGHDN; CDR2 reads FVKESK. J was trimmed by 3 bases and V by 4 bases; bases with no gene match: 2. The CDR3 length is 13 residues. The full variable domain, completed using reference TRBV14 and TRBJ2-7, is EAGVTQFPSHSVIEKGQTVTLRCDPISGHDNLYWYRRVMGKEIKFLLHFVKESKQDESGMPNNRFLAERTGGTYSTLKVQPAELEDSGVYFCASSPGRGYEQYFGPGTRLTVT.

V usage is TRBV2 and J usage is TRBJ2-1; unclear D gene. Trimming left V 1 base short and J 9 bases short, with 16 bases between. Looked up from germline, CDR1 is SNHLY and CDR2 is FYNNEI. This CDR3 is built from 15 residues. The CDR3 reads CASSEVRSPGAEQFF. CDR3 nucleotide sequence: TGTGCCAGCAGTGAAGTACGGTCCCCTGGCGCTGAGCAGTTCTTC.

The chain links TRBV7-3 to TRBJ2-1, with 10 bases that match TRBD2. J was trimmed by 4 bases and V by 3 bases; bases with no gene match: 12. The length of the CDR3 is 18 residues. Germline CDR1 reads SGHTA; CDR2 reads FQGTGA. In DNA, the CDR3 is TGTGCCAGCAGCTTGGCAGGGCCGGGACTAGCGTTATACAATGAGCAGTTCTTC. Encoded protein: CASSLAGPGLALYNEQFF.

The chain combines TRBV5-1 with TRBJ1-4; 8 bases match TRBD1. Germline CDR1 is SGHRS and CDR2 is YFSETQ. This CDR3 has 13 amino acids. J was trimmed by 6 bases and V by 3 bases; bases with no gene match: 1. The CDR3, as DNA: TGCGCCAGCAGCTCGACAGGGGATGAAAAACTGTTTTTT. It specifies CASSSTGDEKLFF.